Listed below are T cell receptor beta chains from one sample, sequenced in a study of vaccination and CD4 T cells after COVID-19. TCRdb recomputed calls from the PCR reads with MiXCR, one row per CDR3 protein. The data show more than 13,000 distinct CDR3 sequences, just over 20% seen once. Antigens for these TCRs are unknown. Sample: CD4+ T cells from blood, cultured in vitro, taken before SARS-CoV-2 vaccination. All receptors come from a human donor who received a COVID-19 vaccine. CDR3s include the opening cysteine and the closing phenylalanine or tryptophan. A D gene is named only where the DNA matches it firmly. A row's size may be missing; if present it is once, few, many or a size class.

>TRBD2|TRBV7-2|TRBJ2-3|few
TGTGCCAGCAGCTTGGCCAGCGGGGGGACCCGCACAGATACGCAGTATTTT
CASSLASGGTRTDTQYF
>.|TRBV2|TRBJ2-6|few
TGTGCCAGCAATAGGGGTTCCGGGGCCAACGTCCTGACTTTC
CASNRGSGANVLTF
>.|TRBV5-1|TRBJ1-1|.
TGCGCCAGCTCAGACTCCCTGGCCACTGAAGCTTTCTTT
CASSDSLATEAFF
>TRBD1|TRBV2|TRBJ1-1|medium-sized
TGTGCCAGCAGTGAACCGGGACAGGGTAAAGCTTTCTTT
CASSEPGQGKAFF
>.|TRBV7-9|TRBJ2-3|few
TGTGCCAGCAGCTTAGCGCGGCACCGCACAGATACGCAGTATTTT
CASSLARHRTDTQYF
>.|TRBV20-1|TRBJ2-3|few
TGCAGTGCTAGTCCGGGGGGCCCCCTACAAAACACAGATACGCAGTATTTT
CSASPGGPLQNTDTQYF
>.|TRBV23-1|TRBJ2-7|few
TGCGCCAGCAGTCACCCCACACTGCGGCCCACCTACGAGCAGTACTTC
CASSHPTLRPTYEQYF
>TRBD1|TRBV12-3/TRBV12-4|TRBJ1-1|.
TGTGCCAGCAGTCCAAGGCAACAGGGGAGCGGCACTGAAGCTTTCTTT
CASSPRQQGSGTEAFF
>.|TRBV10-2|TRBJ1-2|few
TGCGCCAGCAGTGAGAGGGGGACGGATGGCTACACCTTC
CASSERGTDGYTF
>.|TRBV30|TRBJ1-2|few
TGTGCCTGGAGGGGCTCGGGAAACTATGGCTACACCTTC
CAWRGSGNYGYTF
>.|TRBV6-1|TRBJ2-1|.
TGTGCCAGCAGTCCCGACAGAAATTACAATGAGCAGTTCTTC
CASSPDRNYNEQFF
>.|TRBV28|TRBJ1-2|.
TGTGCCAGCAGTTTGCTGACCAACTATGGCTACACCTTC
CASSLLTNYGYTF
>.|TRBV7-2|TRBJ2-3|.
TGTGCCAGCAGCCCCGTCGCTGGGACCCAGGGTACGCAGTATTTT
CASSPVAGTQGTQYF
>.|TRBV5-4|TRBJ2-3|few
TGTGCCAGCAGACTTAGTGATACGCAGTATTTT
CASRLSDTQYF
>.|TRBV12-1|TRBJ2-3|few
TGTGCCAGCAGTTCACGGCGCGAGCTAGCGTCTCGGCGCACAGATACGCAGTATTTT
CASSSRRELASRRTDTQYF
>TRBD1|TRBV2|TRBJ1-5|few
TGTGCCAGCAGTGAAGCGGGACAGGGTGGCCAGCCCCAGCATTTT
CASSEAGQGGQPQHF
>TRBD1|TRBV12-3/TRBV12-4|TRBJ2-7|.
TGTGCCAGCAGTTCAACAACGGACAGGGGTTACTTC
CASSSTTDRGYF
>.|TRBV2|TRBJ1-2|.
TGTGCCAGCAGTGAAACGGAGGGGGTCCTCAACTATGGCTACACCTTC
CASSETEGVLNYGYTF
>.|TRBV12-3/TRBV12-4|TRBJ1-1|.
TGTGCCAGCACCTCCGACAGGTTCGAAGCTTTCTTT
CASTSDRFEAFF
>TRBD1|TRBV24-1|TRBJ1-3|.
TGTGCCGCCGGGGACAGGGGGCTCGGAAACACCATATATTTT
CAAGDRGLGNTIYF
>.|TRBV7-8|TRBJ2-5|few
TGTGCCAGCAGCCTATCTTACTGGGGGGCCGAGACCCAGTACTTC
CASSLSYWGAETQYF
>TRBD1|TRBV6-5|TRBJ1-6|medium-sized
TGTGCCAGCAGTTACTCGGGCCAACAGGGGATCTCCTATAATTCACCCCTCCACTTT
CASSYSGQQGISYNSPLHF
>TRBD1|TRBV5-4|TRBJ2-7|.
TGTGCCAGCAGCTTGACAGGGGGCGGCGAGCAGTACTTC
CASSLTGGGEQYF
>TRBD2|TRBV6-5|TRBJ2-5|few
TGTGCCAGCAGTTACAGGACTAGAGGGGAGACCCAGTACTTC
CASSYRTRGETQYF
>.|TRBV7-9|TRBJ2-3|few
TGTGCCAGCAGCCGCCCCCCAGATACGCAGTATTTT
CASSRPPDTQYF
>TRBD1|TRBV4-2|TRBJ1-2|few
TGTGCCAGCAGCCAAGATCTTCGAGGGGGCGCCAGTTATGGCTACACCTTC
CASSQDLRGGASYGYTF
>.|TRBV7-7|TRBJ2-5|.
TGTGCCAGCAGCTCAGACCGCCAAGAGACCCAGTACTTC
CASSSDRQETQYF
>TRBD1|TRBV6-5|TRBJ2-6|few
TGTGCCAGCAGTTCACCGGGACAGGGGGCGAGCTTCTCTGGGGCCAACGTCCTGACTTTC
CASSSPGQGASFSGANVLTF
>TRBD1|TRBV30|TRBJ1-5|few
TGTGCCTGGAGTGGACAGGGACATCAGCCCCAGCATTTT
CAWSGQGHQPQHF
>.|TRBV7-2|TRBJ1-4|.
TGTGCCAGCAGCTTAAACGGGCCCAAAGGAGGAGAACTGTTTTTT
CASSLNGPKGGELFF
>.|TRBV7-8|TRBJ2-5|few
TGTGCCAGCAGCAGGGACGGAGCAACCCAAGAGACCCAGTACTTC
CASSRDGATQETQYF
>TRBD1|TRBV6-5|TRBJ1-5|.
TGTGCCAGCAGTTACTCGACAGGGGGCAATCAGCCCCAGCATTTT
CASSYSTGGNQPQHF
>.|TRBV10-3|TRBJ1-1|.
TGTGCCATCAGCCGCGGGGGGGGTCGCACTGAAGCTTTCTTT
CAISRGGGRTEAFF
>.|TRBV5-4|TRBJ2-3|few
TGTGCCAGCAGCCTAGGGTTGTCAGATACGCAGTATTTT
CASSLGLSDTQYF
>TRBD2|TRBV6-5|TRBJ2-4|.
TGTGCCAGCAGTTCGCGAGGGAGGGGAAACATTCAGTACTTC
CASSSRGRGNIQYF
>.|TRBV18|TRBJ2-5|.
TGTGCCAGCTCACCACCGCCCCCGGAGACCCAGTACTTC
CASSPPPPETQYF
>.|TRBV10-3|TRBJ1-6|.
TGTGCCATCAGTGAGTACAACGATAATTCACCCCTCCACTTT
CAISEYNDNSPLHF
>.|TRBV24-1|TRBJ2-1|.
TGTGCCACCAGTGATCGTGGACTGGGTCCCTACAATGAGCAGTTCTTC
CATSDRGLGPYNEQFF
>.|TRBV24-1|TRBJ1-2|.
TGTGCCACCAGTGATTTTTGGGGGGCGGGGAATGGCTACACCTTC
CATSDFWGAGNGYTF
>.|TRBV19|TRBJ1-1|.
TGTGCCAGTAGTACAACAGGGAGAGGGGGAACTGAAGCTTTCTTT
CASSTTGRGGTEAFF
>TRBD1|TRBV6-1|TRBJ1-1|medium-sized
TGTGCCAGCACCAGACAGGGATCGAACACTGAAGCTTTCTTT
CASTRQGSNTEAFF
>TRBD1|TRBV7-3|TRBJ1-1|medium-sized
TGTGCCAGCAGCCTAAGGGGGACAGGGGAGGCTGAAGCTTTCTTT
CASSLRGTGEAEAFF
>TRBD2|TRBV5-1|TRBJ2-3|few
TGCGCCAGCAAACTAGCGGGGGGTCCGAGGCAGTATTTT
CASKLAGGPRQYF
>.|TRBV21-1|TRBJ2-7|.
TGTGCCAGCAGCAAGCGCCGGGACATACATTACTACGAGCAGTACTTC
CASSKRRDIHYYEQYF
>.|TRBV5-1|TRBJ2-4|.
TGCGCCAGCAGCTTGGGTACGGGGGGCCTAGCCAAAAACATTCAGTACTTC
CASSLGTGGLAKNIQYF
>.|TRBV7-3|TRBJ2-4|.
TGTGCCAGCAGCCCGAGAGGGGAAAACATTCAGTACTTC
CASSPRGENIQYF
>.|TRBV6-5|TRBJ1-5|.
TGTGCCAGCAGTTACTCGAAGGCGGTGGGCTTCAATCAGCCCCAGCATTTT
CASSYSKAVGFNQPQHF
>TRBD2|TRBV6-2/TRBV6-3|TRBJ2-3|.
TGTGCCAGCAGTTACTGGGCGGGGGGAGGTCGCACAGATACGCAGTATTTT
CASSYWAGGGRTDTQYF
>TRBD2|TRBV19|TRBJ2-7|few
TGTGCCAGTGGTAGGACTAGCGGGGAAACCTACGAGCAGTACTTC
CASGRTSGETYEQYF
>.|TRBV7-2|TRBJ1-1|.
TGTGCCAGCAGCTTTTACCTCATGGCCGCGTGGGAAGCTTTCTTT
CASSFYLMAAWEAFF